This T cell receptor (beta chain) came from a study of T cells expressing NK-cell markers. The wider study: It was sorted CD3+CD56+NKG2C+, CD3+CD56+NKG2C- and CD3+CD56-NKG2C+ T cells that supplied the TCR beta repertoires. In the group of eight sequenced donors, seven were HCMV-seropositive and one was seronegative. Study-wide results and caveats: NKG2C+ dominant clonotypes from 6 or 7 donors made up roughly 1.0-8% of CD8+ T cells.

This CDR3 comprises 17 residues. CDR1 and CDR2 (germline): MNHNY, SVGAGI (reference sequence). Notes on this clonotype: Its specificity is unknown.

With UMIs, 5'RACE template switching was used to make TCR beta cDNA. TCRdb derives one entry per CDR3 protein from the 5' RACE reads, leaving out DNA. The repertoire table contains about 460,000 distinct CDR3 sequences. The receptor was isolated from a woman in her 50s in good health. The sample comprised blood T cells: a sorted CD56 or NKG2C T cell subset, CD4+ or CD8+ T cells, or bulk PBMC T cells (not recorded which). The chain employs TRBV6-6 and TRBJ1-1; no DNA is available, so the TRBD1 call from TCRdb remains unchecked. The CDR3: CASSYPAGAGQNTEAFF.